The T cell receptor (beta chain) described here comes from a study of blood T cell repertoires in COVID-19. In the study overall: The study drew acute and convalescent COVID-19 samples from the United States, Italy and Spain. From T cells, B-cell-depleted T cells, or PBMCs came the material, which was cDNA or gDNA.

This CDR3 has 16 residues. Germline V gene sequence: CDR1 MDHEN, CDR2 SYDVKM. V lost 6 bases and J 4 bases, leaving 18 bases between the germline ends. Methods used by the authors: Scientists estimated how many nucleated cells there were by amplifying reference gene primers. Repertoires were generated with immunoSEQ multiplex PCR, while TCRdb's copy carries only in-frame clones and drops some. The D gene and trimming were derived from the DNA, and the V and J assignments and clone size from that table. Here the sample spans around 250,000 clones, around four fifths being singletons. Source material: peripheral blood. This receptor was identified in an elderly man with acute or convalescent COVID-19. This sequence joins TRBV28 and TRBJ2-2; D gene uncertain. The CDR3 here is CASSRAFSVGTGELFF. CDR3 nucleotide sequence: TGTGCCAGCAGCCGCGCGTTCAGCGTCGGCACCGGGGAGCTGTTTTTT.